Listed here are 3 T cell receptor beta chains from one sample, sequenced in a study of blood T cells in healthy people across ages. A second PCR of roughly 7 to 11 cycles used a sample-barcoded 5' primer and a J-beta primer mix. In TCRdb, the 5' RACE reads were re-called with MiXCR into one record per CDR3 protein. The repertoire holds fewer than 1.5 million distinct CDR3 sequences, with about 43% as singletons. Sequencing was done on a sample of blood. These receptors came from a young woman in good health.

The rearrangement links TRBV12-3 or TRBV12-4 to TRBJ2-3; D unresolved. The CDR3 covers 15 residues. The ends were cut back, 0 bases at V and 6 bases at J, with 13 bases in the middle. The CDR3 loop is CASSLARTDGDTQYF. The CDR3 DNA reads as TGTGCCAGCAGTTTAGCGCGAACCGACGGGGATACGCAGTATTTT.

This clonotype occurred a few times. This chain links TRBV4-1 with TRBJ1-2, with D unclear. V was trimmed by 0 bases and J by 7 bases, leaving 9 bases between them. The germline CDR1 and CDR2 sequences are MGHRA and YSYEKL. The CDR3 runs 13 residues. The CDR3 bases are TGCGCCAGCAGCCAAGATCCAAAGGCTGGCTACACCTTC. Encoded protein: CASSQDPKAGYTF.

This clonotype was counted once. This sequence joins TRBV11-2 and TRBJ2-3; 8 bases are a match to TRBD1. V shed 5 bases and J 4 bases; nucleotides not matched to a gene: 8. CDR1 and CDR2 (germline): SGHAT, FQNNGV. The CDR3 totals 15 residues. CDR3 sequence: CASSQPDRAADTQYF. The CDR3 coding sequence is TGTGCCAGCAGCCAACCGGACAGGGCCGCAGATACGCAGTATTTT.